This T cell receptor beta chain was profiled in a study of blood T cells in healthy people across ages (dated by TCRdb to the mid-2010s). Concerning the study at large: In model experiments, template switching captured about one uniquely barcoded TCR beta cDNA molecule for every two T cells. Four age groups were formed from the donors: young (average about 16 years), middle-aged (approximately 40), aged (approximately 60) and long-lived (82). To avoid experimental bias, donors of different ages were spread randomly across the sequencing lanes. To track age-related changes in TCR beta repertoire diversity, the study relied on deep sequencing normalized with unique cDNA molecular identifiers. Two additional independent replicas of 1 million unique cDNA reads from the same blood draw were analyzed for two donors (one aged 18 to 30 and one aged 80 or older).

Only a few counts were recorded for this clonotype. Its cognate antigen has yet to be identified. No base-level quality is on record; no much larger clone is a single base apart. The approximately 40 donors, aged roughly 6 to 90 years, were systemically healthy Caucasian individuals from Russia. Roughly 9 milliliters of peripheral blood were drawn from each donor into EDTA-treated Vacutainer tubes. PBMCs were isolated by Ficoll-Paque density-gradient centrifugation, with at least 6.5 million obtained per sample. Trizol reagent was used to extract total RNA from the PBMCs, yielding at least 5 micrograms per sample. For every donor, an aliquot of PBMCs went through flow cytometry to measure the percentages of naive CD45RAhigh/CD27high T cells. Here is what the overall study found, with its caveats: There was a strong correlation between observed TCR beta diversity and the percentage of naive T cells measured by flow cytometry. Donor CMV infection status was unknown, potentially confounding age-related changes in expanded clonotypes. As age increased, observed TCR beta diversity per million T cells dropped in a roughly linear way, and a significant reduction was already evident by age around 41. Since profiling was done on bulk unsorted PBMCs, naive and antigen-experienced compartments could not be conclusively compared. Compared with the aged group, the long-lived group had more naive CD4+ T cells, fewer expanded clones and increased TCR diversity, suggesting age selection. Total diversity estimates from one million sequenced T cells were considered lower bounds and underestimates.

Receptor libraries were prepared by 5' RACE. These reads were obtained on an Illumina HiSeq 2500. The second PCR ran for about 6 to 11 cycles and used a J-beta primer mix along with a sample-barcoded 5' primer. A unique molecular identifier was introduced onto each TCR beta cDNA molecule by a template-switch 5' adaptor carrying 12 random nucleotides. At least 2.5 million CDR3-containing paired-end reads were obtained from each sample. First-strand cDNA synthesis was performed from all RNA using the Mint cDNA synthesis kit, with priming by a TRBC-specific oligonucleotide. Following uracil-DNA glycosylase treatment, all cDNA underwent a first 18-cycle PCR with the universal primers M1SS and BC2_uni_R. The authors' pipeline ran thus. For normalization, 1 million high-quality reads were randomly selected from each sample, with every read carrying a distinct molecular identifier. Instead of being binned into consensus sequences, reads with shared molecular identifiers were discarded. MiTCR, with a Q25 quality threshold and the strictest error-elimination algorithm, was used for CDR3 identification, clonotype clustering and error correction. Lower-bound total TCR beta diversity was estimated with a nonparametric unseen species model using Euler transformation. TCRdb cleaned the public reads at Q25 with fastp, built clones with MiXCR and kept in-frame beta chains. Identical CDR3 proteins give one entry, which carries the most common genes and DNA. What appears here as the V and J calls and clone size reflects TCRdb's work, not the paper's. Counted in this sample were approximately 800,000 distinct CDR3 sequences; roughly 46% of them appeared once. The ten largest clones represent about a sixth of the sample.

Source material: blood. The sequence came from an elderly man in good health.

The sequenced DNA: TGTGCCAGCAGGCCGGACAGGGGCACCGGGGAGCTGTTTTTT. Its amino acids are CASRPDRGTGELFF. The chain couples TRBV5-5 to TRBJ2-2; 9 bases in the middle match TRBD1. Trimming takes 5 bases off V and 4 bases off J; junction bases not matched to a gene: 3. The CDR3 has 14 amino acids, counting the end cysteine and phenylalanine. Left in the record is the CDR3 DNA by itself, 42 bases read in frame from the first base. The germline V gene (reference sequence) specifies SGHKS as CDR1 and YYEKEE as CDR2. The variable domain in full, with residues beyond the CDR3 obtained from the reference TRBV5-5 and TRBJ2-2 genes, is DAGVTQSPTHLIKTRGQQVTLRCSPISGHKSVSWYQQVLGQGPQFIFQYYEKEERGRGNFPDRFSARQFPNYSSELNVNALLLGDSALYLCASRPDRGTGELFFGEGSRLTVL.